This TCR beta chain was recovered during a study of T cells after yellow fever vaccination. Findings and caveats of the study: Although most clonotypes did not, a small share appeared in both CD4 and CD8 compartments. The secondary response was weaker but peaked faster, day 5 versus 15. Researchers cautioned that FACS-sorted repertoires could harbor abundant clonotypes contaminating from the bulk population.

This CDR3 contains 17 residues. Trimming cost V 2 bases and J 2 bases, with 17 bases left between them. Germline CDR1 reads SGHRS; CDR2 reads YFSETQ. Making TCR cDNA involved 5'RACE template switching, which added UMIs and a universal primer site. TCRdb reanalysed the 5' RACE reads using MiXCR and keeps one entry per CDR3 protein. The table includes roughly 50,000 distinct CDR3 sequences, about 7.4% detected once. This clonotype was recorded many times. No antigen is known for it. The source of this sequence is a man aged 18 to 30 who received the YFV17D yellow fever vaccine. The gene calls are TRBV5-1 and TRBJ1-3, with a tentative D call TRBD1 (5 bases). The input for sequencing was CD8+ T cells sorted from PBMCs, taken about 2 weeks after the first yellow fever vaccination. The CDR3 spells CASSFRDFLGPGNTIYF. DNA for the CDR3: TGCGCCAGCAGCTTCCGGGACTTTCTAGGACCTGGAAACACCATATATTTT.